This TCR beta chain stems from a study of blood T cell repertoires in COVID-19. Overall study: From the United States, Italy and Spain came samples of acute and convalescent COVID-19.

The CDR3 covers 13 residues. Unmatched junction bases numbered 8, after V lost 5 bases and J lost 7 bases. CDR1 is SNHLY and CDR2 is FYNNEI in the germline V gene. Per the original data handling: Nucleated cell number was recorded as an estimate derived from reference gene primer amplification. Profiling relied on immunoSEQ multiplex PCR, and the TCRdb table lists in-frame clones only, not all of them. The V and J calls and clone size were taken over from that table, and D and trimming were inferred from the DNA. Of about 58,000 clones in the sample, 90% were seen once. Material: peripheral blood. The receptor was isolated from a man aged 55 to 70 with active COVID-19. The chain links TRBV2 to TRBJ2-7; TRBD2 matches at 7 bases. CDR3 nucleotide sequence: TGTGCCAGCAGTCCGGACCTGGGGGGGGAGCAGTACTTC. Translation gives CASSPDLGGEQYF.